One and the same sample provided the 24 T cell receptor beta chains below, sequenced in a study of T cell responses to AZD1222 COVID-19 vaccine. Produced via immunoSEQ multiplex PCR; TCRdb's table is partial and in-frame only. The sample records more than 60,000 clones, 75% to 85% being singletons. The sequenced sample was peripheral blood, obtained on day 0 of AZD1222 vaccination. Source of these receptors: an adult in good health.

The J gene is TRBJ2-2, the V gene TRBV7-9; TRBD2 is a possible D gene (6 bases). The CDR3 is made up of 16 amino acids. The V end was cut by 7 bases, the J end by 6 bases, with 21 bases between. Germline CDR1 and CDR2: SEHNR and FQNEAQ (reference sequence). The DNA of the CDR3 is TGTGCCAGCACCCTAGGGAGTGGCGGGGCATCCGGGGAGCTGTTTTTT. Translating it yields CASTLGSGGASGELFF.

The genes are TRBV25-1 and TRBJ1-3, with D possibly TRBD1 on 6 matching bases. Germline V CDR1 and CDR2: MGHDK, SYGVNS. This CDR3 has 14 amino acids. The V gene lost 4 bases and the J gene lost 4 bases, with 11 bases spanning the gap. The CDR3 DNA follows: TGTGCCAGCAGTGTAGGGGGTGCCGGAAACACCATATATTTT. This gives the protein CASSVGGAGNTIYF.

This rearrangement joins TRBV2 to TRBJ2-7; the D gene could be TRBD1 or TRBD2 (6 bases each). Per the germline V gene, CDR1 is SNHLY and CDR2 is FYNNEI. The CDR3 contains 11 residues. The V and J ends lost 8 bases and 2 bases respectively, with 7 bases between them. The CDR3 nucleotides read TGTGCCAGCGGGGGGCCCTACGAGCAGTACTTC. It is translated as CASGGPYEQYF.

The chain has TRBV9 and TRBJ2-1, with D perhaps TRBD2 (5 bases). V lost 0 bases and J 8 bases, leaving 15 bases between the germline ends. The length of the CDR3 is 15 residues. The germline gives CDR1 SGDLS, CDR2 YYNGEE. This CDR3 reads CASSVGHSTGDEQFF. The CDR3 nucleotides are TGTGCCAGCAGCGTAGGACATTCAACCGGGGATGAGCAGTTCTTC.

The chain carries TRBV19 and TRBJ2-3, with D possibly being TRBD2 (6 bases). V lost 5 bases, J lost 0 bases, and 9 bases lay in between. The CDR3 has 14 amino acids. Germline V gives CDR1 LNHDA, CDR2 SQIVND (reference sequence). The CDR3 sequence is CASSDSGSTDTQYF. In nucleotides, the CDR3 is TGTGCCAGTAGTGATAGCGGCAGCACAGATACGCAGTATTTT.

CDR3 coding DNA: TGTGCCAGCAGACGGACTAGCGGGAAATACGAGCAGTACTTC. Protein sequence: CASRRTSGKYEQYF. This sequence joins TRBV2 and TRBJ2-7; 12 bases agree with TRBD2. The CDR3 runs 14 residues. Trimming took 6 bases from V and 4 from J; bases not matched to a gene: 4. Germline V CDR1 and CDR2: SNHLY, FYNNEI.

This chain joins TRBV24-1 and TRBJ2-1; D is unresolved. Per the germline V gene, CDR1 is KGHDR and CDR2 is SFDVKD. This CDR3 has 13 residues. Trimming took 10 bases from V and 9 from J, leaving 18 bases between them. The CDR3 region has the DNA TGTGCCACGAACTCACAAGGGATTGGTGAGCAGTTCTTC. The encoded protein is CATNSQGIGEQFF.

This clone appeared a few times. V gene TRBV6-6 combines with J gene TRBJ1-1, with D possibly matching TRBD1 (6 bases). The CDR3 has 14 residues. Germline V lookup: CDR1 MNHNY, CDR2 SVGAGI (reference sequence). Trimming left V 7 bases short and J 4 bases short, with 16 bases between. In nucleotides, the CDR3 is TGTGCCAGCACCCACCCGGGGGCGCGCACTGAAGCTTTCTTT. This translates into CASTHPGARTEAFF.

This chain connects TRBV11-3 to TRBJ1-5; tentative D call: TRBD1 (5 bases). The CDR3 extends over 13 amino acids. CDR1 and CDR2 from the germline V gene are SGHNT and YENEEA. Trimming stripped 6 bases from V and 3 bases from J, with 9 bases between. CDR3 coding DNA: TGTGCCAGCAGTCAGGGCCCCAATCAGCCCCAGCATTTT. This codes for CASSQGPNQPQHF.

The V gene is TRBV27, the J gene TRBJ2-3, with TRBD2 matching over 10 bases. Trimming removed 8 bases from V and 3 bases from J; junction bases left unmatched: 17. The CDR3 contains 18 residues. The germline V gene encodes CDR1 MNHEY and CDR2 SMNVEV (reference sequence). The CDR3 here is CASPTPVGLAGDTDTQYF. For the CDR3, the DNA is TGTGCCAGCCCTACCCCTGTGGGGCTAGCGGGGGATACAGATACGCAGTATTTT.

V gene TRBV30 combines with J gene TRBJ1-3; D ambiguous. The CDR3 spans 11 residues. Germline V gene lookup returns CDR1 GTSNPN and CDR2 SVGIG (reference sequence). V dropped 5 bases and J dropped 3 bases, with 5 bases sitting between them. The CDR3 loop reads CAWGSGNTIYF. CDR3 nucleotides: TGTGCCTGGGGAAGTGGAAACACCATATATTTT.

The chain has TRBV7-2 and TRBJ1-2; a weak D match, TRBD1 (5 bases). V was cut by 1 base and J by 7 bases, with 13 bases left in between. The CDR3 loop spans 14 amino acids. Germline V gene sequence: CDR1 SGHTA, CDR2 FQGNSA. The CDR3 nucleotides are TGTGCCAGCAGCTTAGGAGGGACCGAAGGTGGCTACACCTTC. It is translated as CASSLGGTEGGYTF.

In regard to this clone: Other DNA sequences in this sample translate to the same CDR3. The J gene is TRBJ2-2, the V gene TRBV9; D uncertain. Germline V gives CDR1 SGDLS, CDR2 YYNGEE. The CDR3 length is 12 residues. Trimming stripped 1 base from V and 7 bases from J, with 5 bases between. CDR3: CASSVRGGELFF. The CDR3 bases are TGTGCCAGCAGCGTAAGAGGCGGGGAGCTGTTTTTT.

This chain connects TRBV6-5 to TRBJ1-1, with D perhaps matching TRBD1 (5 bases). Germline values: CDR1 MNHEY, CDR2 SVGAGI. The CDR3 is 14 residues long. Trimming cost V 0 bases and J 0 bases, with 5 bases left between them. Here the CDR3 reads CASSYSRVNTEAFF. The CDR3 bases are TGTGCCAGCAGTTACTCCAGGGTGAACACTGAAGCTTTCTTT.

This chain joins TRBV28 and TRBJ1-2, with TRBD1 identical over 7 bases. Germline values: CDR1 MDHEN, CDR2 SYDVKM. There are 16 residues in the CDR3. V lost 7 bases to trimming and J lost 3 bases; unmatched junction nucleotides: 14. Here the CDR3 reads CASIPLGRGDYYGYTF. The CDR3 coding sequence is TGTGCCAGCATCCCCTTGGGCAGGGGGGATTACTATGGCTACACCTTC.

DNA of the CDR3: TGTGCCAGCAGCCAAGTGGGTAGCAATCAGCCCCAGCATTTT. This codes for CASSQVGSNQPQHF. The rearrangement links TRBV3-1 (or the pseudogene TRBV3-2) to TRBJ1-5; no clear D gene. Germline V lookup: CDR1 LGHDT, CDR2 YNNKEL (reference sequence). This CDR3 is 14 amino acids long. V was clipped by 1 base and J by 0 bases, with 4 bases between them.

The V and J genes are TRBV5-4 and TRBJ2-1; TRBD2 matches 13 bases. Germline lookup yields CDR1 SGHNT and CDR2 YYREEE (reference sequence). The V segment lost 4 bases and the J segment 6 bases; nucleotides outside the gene matches: 4. CDR3 size: 15 residues. CDR3 nucleotides: TGTGCCAGCAGCCCGAGGACTAGCGGGAGCAATGAGCAGTTCTTC. It is translated as CASSPRTSGSNEQFF.

V usage is TRBV30 and J usage is TRBJ2-5, with TRBD2 matching over 16 bases. CDR1 is GTSNPN, CDR2 SVGIG, per germline (reference sequence). The CDR3 is 15 amino acids. The V segment lost 7 bases and the J segment 5 bases; nucleotides outside the gene matches: 7. The CDR3, as DNA: TGTGCCTTGGGACTAGCGGGAGGGAATAGGGAGACCCAGTACTTC. This codes for CALGLAGGNRETQYF.

J is TRBJ2-7 and V is TRBV5-8; D possibly matches TRBD1 or TRBD2 (5 bases each). Germline CDR1 is SGHTS and CDR2 is YDEGEE. The CDR3 contains 14 residues. The V and J ends lost 2 bases and 4 bases respectively, with 13 bases between them. CDR3 region: CASSFSGGPYEQYF. The DNA for the CDR3 is TGTGCCAGCAGCTTTAGTGGGGGACCATACGAGCAGTACTTC.

This clone was picked up a small number of times. The chain uses TRBV2 and TRBJ1-6; D gene uncertain. V lost 6 bases and J lost 8, with 11 bases in between. Germline loops: CDR1 SNHLY, CDR2 FYNNEI. The CDR3 is made up of 13 amino acids. CDR3 sequence reads: CASRGNTYSPLHF. The CDR3 region has the DNA TGTGCCAGCAGGGGAAATACGTATTCACCCCTCCACTTT.

The V gene is TRBV6-5, the J gene TRBJ2-5; D tentatively reads TRBD1 or TRBD2 (7 bases each). The CDR3 runs to 12 residues. The V gene lost 8 bases and the J gene lost 5 bases, with 12 bases spanning the gap. From germline, CDR1 is MNHEY and CDR2 SVGAGI. The CDR3 DNA sequence: TGTGCCAGCGGCAGGGGGGGGGAGACCCAGTACTTC. This codes for CASGRGGETQYF.

Only one count was recorded for this clone. The chain uses TRBV7-9 and TRBJ2-2, with D perhaps matching TRBD1 (5 bases). The CDR3 loop spans 13 amino acids. The V gene's germline CDR1 is SEHNR and CDR2 FQNEAQ (reference sequence). The V gene lost 4 bases and the J gene lost 5 bases, with 8 bases spanning the gap. For the CDR3, the DNA is TGTGCCAGCAGCTCCAGGGATACCGGGGAGCTGTTTTTT. Protein sequence: CASSSRDTGELFF. The full variable domain, with the rest looked up from reference TRBV7-9 and TRBJ2-2, is DTGVSQNPRHKITKRGQNVTFRCDPISEHNRLYWYRQTLGQGPEFLTYFQNEAQLEKSRLLSDRFSAERPKGSFSTLEIQRTEQGDSAMYLCASSSRDTGELFFGEGSRLTVL.

V gene TRBV6-5 combines with J gene TRBJ1-5, with TRBD1 as a possible D gene (6 bases). The V and J ends lost 0 bases and 7 bases respectively, with 10 bases between them. This CDR3 comprises 14 residues. The germline V gene has CDR1 MNHEY and CDR2 SVGAGI. The CDR3, as DNA: TGTGCCAGCAGTTACTCGCAGGGGAAGCAGCCCCAGCATTTT. This gives the protein CASSYSQGKQPQHF.

The chain recombines TRBV6-5 with TRBJ2-7, with 9 positions matching TRBD1. With 0 bases clipped from V and 4 bases from J, the junction kept 4 bases outside the gene matches. Germline-derived CDR1 and CDR2 are MNHEY and SVGAGI. This CDR3 spans 15 amino acids. CDR3 loop: CASSYSNRGPYEQYF. CDR3 bases: TGTGCCAGCAGTTACTCGAACAGGGGGCCATACGAGCAGTACTTC.